This TCR beta chain was identified during a study of blood T cell repertoires in COVID-19. About the research overall: Sample material is recorded as cDNA or gDNA derived from T cells, B-cell-depleted T cells, or PBMCs.

From germline, CDR1 is MDHEN and CDR2 SYDVKM. The CDR3 loop spans 16 amino acids. J gave up 8 bases and V 7 bases, and 9 bases lay outside the gene matches. Original handling: Reference gene primer amplification yielded estimated nucleated cell counts. The table came from immunoSEQ multiplex PCR; TCRdb's copy has only in-frame clones and leaves some out. The V and J calls and clone size were taken over from that table, and D and trimming were inferred from the DNA. The sample records 90,000 to 120,000 clones, around 92% being singletons. What was sequenced was peripheral blood. The TCR originated in a man in his forties with active or convalescent COVID-19. The chain is built from TRBV28 and TRBJ2-1; 15 nucleotides align to TRBD2. The CDR3 DNA follows: TGTGCCAGCATGGGACTAGCGGGAGGATTTGTCTATGAGCAGTTCTTC. Protein: CASMGLAGGFVYEQFF.